The table lists the clone carrying this T cell receptor beta chain with many counts. The antigen is not known. The data originate from a study of CD8+CD57+ T cells in acquired aplastic anemia. Both TCR beta VDJ combination and CDR3 sequence profiling were carried out. Genomic DNA was the template for this profiling. TCRdb fed the reads into MiXCR, producing one record per CDR3 protein. The table lists 100,000 to 150,000 distinct CDR3 sequences, about 48% of them singletons. Notes on the study in general: It was found that approximately 29 CD8+ CDR3 sequences were shared between patients and controls.

CDR3 size: 16 residues. The ends were cut back, 2 bases at V and 0 bases at J, with 14 bases in the middle. This sequence joins TRBV12-3 or TRBV12-4 and TRBJ2-7, with D hard to call. The sequence derives from a human donor in good health, serving as a control. Input material: sorted CD4+, CD8+, or CD8+CD57+ T cells (not recorded which) from PBMCs. In DNA form, the CDR3 reads TGTGCCAGCAGTTTAAGAAAAAGCGATTACTCCTACGAGCAGTACTTC. Its protein product is CASSLRKSDYSYEQYF.